This TCR beta chain was identified in a study of cytomegalovirus exposure and HLA in healthy donors. TCRdb's table, derived via immunoSEQ multiplex PCR, lists solely in-frame clones and lacks some. The repertoire holds 250,000 to 300,000 clones, with around 90% as singletons. This CDR3 comprises 12 residues. J was trimmed by 4 bases and V by 6 bases; bases with no gene match: 2. Per germline, CDR1 MDHEN and CDR2 SYDVKM. The receptor was derived from a young woman in good health and CMV-seronegative. Sequenced material: PBMCs. The chain joins TRBV28 to TRBJ1-2; 7 nucleotides match TRBD1. CDR3 residues: CASSRDSYGYTF. In DNA form, the CDR3 reads TGTGCCAGCAGCCGGGACAGCTATGGCTACACCTTC.